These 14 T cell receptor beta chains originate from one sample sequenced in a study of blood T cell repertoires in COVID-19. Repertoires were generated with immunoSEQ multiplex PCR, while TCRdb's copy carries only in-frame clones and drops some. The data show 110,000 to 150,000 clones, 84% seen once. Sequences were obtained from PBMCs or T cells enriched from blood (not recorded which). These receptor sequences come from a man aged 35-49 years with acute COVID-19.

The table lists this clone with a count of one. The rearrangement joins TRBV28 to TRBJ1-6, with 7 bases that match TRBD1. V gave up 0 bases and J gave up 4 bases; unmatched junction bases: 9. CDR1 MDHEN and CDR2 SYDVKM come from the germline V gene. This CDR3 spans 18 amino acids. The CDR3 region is CASSLWSDRRVYNSPLHF. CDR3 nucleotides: TGTGCCAGCAGTTTATGGTCGGACAGGAGGGTTTATAATTCACCCCTCCACTTT.

In DNA, the CDR3 is TGTGCCTGGAGTGTATACGGACTAGAGCAGTTCTTC. Its protein is CAWSVYGLEQFF. The chain uses TRBV30 and TRBJ2-1; a possible D gene is TRBD2 (6 bases). CDR3 length: 12 amino acids. The germline gives CDR1 GTSNPN, CDR2 SVGIG (reference sequence). V lost 0 bases, J lost 10 bases, and 10 bases lay in between.

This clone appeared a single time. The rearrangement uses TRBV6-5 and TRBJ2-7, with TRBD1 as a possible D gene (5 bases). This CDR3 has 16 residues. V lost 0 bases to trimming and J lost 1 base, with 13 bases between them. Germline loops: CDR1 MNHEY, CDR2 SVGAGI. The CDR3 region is CASSYSYSQGSYEQYF. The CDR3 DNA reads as TGTGCCAGCAGTTACTCCTACAGCCAGGGATCCTACGAGCAGTACTTC.

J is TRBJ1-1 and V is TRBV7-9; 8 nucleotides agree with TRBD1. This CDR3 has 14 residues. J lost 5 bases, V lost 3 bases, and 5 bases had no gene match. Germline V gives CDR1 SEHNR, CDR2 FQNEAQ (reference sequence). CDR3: CASSLDRVVTEAFF. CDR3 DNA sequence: TGTGCCAGCAGCTTGGACAGGGTGGTGACTGAAGCTTTCTTT.

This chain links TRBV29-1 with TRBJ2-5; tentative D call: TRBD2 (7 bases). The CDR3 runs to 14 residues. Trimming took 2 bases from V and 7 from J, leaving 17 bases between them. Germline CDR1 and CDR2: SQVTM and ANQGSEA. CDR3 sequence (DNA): TGCAGCGTTGAAAGGACACAGGGAGGGGGGACCCAGTACTTC. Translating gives CSVERTQGGGTQYF.

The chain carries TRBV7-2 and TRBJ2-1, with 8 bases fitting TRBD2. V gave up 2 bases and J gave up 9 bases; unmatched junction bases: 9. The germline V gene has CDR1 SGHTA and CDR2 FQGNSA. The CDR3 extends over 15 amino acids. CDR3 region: CASSLSGSRVGEQFF. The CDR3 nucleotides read TGTGCCAGCAGCTTAAGCGGGAGCCGAGTCGGTGAGCAGTTCTTC.

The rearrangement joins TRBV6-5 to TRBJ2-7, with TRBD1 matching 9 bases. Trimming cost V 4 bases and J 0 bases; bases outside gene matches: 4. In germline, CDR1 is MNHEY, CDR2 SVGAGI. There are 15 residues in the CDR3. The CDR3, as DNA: TGTGCCAGCAGTTGGGACAGGGCCTCCTCCTACGAGCAGTACTTC. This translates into CASSWDRASSYEQYF.

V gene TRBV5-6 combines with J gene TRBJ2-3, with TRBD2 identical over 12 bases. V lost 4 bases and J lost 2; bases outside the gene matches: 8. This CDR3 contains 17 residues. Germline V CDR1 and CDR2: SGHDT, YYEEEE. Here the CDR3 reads CASSRRLAGDVTDTQYF. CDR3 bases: TGTGCCAGCAGCCGAAGACTAGCGGGAGATGTCACAGATACGCAGTATTTT.

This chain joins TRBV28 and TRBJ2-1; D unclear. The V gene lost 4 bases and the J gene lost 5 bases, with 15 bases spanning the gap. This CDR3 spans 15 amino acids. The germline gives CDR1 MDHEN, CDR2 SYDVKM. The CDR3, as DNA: TGTGCCAGCAGTTCCCTGGCAAGCGTTGACAATGAGCAGTTCTTC. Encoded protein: CASSSLASVDNEQFF.

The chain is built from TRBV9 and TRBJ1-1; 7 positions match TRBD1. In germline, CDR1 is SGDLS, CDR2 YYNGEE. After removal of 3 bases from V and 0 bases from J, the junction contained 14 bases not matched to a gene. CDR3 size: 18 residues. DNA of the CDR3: TGTGCCAGCAGCGGCCCGTTTACAGGGGATCCTTTGAACACTGAAGCTTTCTTT. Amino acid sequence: CASSGPFTGDPLNTEAFF. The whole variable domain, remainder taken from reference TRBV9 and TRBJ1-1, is DSGVTQTPKHLITATGQRVTLRCSPRSGDLSVYWYQQSLDQGLQFLIQYYNGEERAKGNILERFSAQQFPDLHSELNLSSLELGDSALYFCASSGPFTGDPLNTEAFFGQGTRLTVV.

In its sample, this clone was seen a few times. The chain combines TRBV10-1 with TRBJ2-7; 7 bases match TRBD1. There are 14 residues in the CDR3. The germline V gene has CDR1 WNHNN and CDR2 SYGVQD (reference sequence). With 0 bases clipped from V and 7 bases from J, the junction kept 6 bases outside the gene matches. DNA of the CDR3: TGCGCCAGCAGTGAGTCGGGCAGGGGGAGAGAGCAGTACTTC. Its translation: CASSESGRGREQYF.

CDR3 residues: CASSAKDRGEDEQYF. DNA for the CDR3: TGTGCCAGCAGCGCCAAGGACAGGGGCGAGGACGAGCAGTACTTC. The V call is TRBV21-1, the J call TRBJ2-7; TRBD1, the table's D call, was not compared with the DNA. TRBV21-1 is reported as a pseudogene. The CDR3 covers 15 residues.

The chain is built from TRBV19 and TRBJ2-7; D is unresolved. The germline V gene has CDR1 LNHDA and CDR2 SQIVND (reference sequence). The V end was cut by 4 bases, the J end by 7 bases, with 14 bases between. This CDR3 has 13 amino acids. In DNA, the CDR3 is TGTGCCAGTAGTACTCAATCAAACACGGAGCAGTACTTC. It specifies CASSTQSNTEQYF.

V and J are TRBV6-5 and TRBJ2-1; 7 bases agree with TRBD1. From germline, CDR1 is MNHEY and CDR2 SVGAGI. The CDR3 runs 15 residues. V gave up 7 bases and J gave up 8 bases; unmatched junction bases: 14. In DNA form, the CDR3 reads TGTGCCAGCACCCCCTTAACGTTCCAGGGGGATGAGCAGTTCTTC. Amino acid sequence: CASTPLTFQGDEQFF.